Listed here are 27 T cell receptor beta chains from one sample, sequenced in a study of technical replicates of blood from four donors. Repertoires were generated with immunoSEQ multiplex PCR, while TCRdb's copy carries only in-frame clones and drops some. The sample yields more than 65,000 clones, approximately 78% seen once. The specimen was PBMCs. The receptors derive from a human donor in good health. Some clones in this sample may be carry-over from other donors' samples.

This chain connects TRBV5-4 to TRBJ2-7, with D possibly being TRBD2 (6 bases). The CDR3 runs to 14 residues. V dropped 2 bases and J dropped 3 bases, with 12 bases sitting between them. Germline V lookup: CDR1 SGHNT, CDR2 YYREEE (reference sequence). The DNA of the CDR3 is TGTGCCAGCAGCTTTTACGGGAGTGTCTACGAGCAGTACTTC. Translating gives CASSFYGSVYEQYF.

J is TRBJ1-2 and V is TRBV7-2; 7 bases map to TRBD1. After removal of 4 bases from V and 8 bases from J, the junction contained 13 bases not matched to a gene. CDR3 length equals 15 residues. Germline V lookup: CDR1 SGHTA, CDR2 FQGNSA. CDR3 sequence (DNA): TGTGCCAGCAGCTGGGACAGCCAAGCCTCGGGAGGCTACACCTTC. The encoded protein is CASSWDSQASGGYTF.

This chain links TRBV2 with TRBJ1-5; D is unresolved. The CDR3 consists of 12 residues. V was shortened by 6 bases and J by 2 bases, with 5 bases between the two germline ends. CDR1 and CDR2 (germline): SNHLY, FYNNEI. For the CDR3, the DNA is TGTGCCAGCAGCACAGGCAATCAGCCCCAGCATTTT. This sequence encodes CASSTGNQPQHF.

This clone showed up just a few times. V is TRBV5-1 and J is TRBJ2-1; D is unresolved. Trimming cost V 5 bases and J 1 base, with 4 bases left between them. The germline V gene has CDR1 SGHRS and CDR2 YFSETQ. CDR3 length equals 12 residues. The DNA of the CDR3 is TGCGCCAGCAGGAGGTCCTACAATGAGCAGTTCTTC. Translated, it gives CASRRSYNEQFF.

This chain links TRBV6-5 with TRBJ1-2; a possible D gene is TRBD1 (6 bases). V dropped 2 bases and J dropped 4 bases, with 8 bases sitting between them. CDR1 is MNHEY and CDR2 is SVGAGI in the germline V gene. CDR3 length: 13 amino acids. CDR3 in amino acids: CASSYQGSYGYTF. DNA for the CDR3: TGTGCCAGCAGTTACCAGGGGAGCTATGGCTACACCTTC.

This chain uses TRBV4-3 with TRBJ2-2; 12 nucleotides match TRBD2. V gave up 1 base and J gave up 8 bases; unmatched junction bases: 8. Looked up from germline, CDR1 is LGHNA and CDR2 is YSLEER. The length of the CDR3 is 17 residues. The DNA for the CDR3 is TGCGCCAGCAGCCAAGTTCTGGCGACTAGCGGGAGTGGGGAGCTGTTTTTT. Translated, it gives CASSQVLATSGSGELFF.

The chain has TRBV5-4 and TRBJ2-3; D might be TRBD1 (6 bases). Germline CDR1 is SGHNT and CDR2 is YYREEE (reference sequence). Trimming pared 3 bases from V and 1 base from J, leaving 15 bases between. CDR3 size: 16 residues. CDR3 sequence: CASSYNDRNRTDTQYF. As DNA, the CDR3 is TGTGCCAGCAGCTATAATGACAGGAACCGCACAGATACGCAGTATTTT.

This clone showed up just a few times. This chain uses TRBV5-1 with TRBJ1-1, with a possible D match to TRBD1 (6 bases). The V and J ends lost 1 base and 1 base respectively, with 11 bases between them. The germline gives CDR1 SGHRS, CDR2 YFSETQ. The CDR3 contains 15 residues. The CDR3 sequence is CASSLSRGSNTEAFF. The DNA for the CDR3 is TGCGCCAGCAGCTTGTCCAGGGGCTCGAACACTGAAGCTTTCTTT.

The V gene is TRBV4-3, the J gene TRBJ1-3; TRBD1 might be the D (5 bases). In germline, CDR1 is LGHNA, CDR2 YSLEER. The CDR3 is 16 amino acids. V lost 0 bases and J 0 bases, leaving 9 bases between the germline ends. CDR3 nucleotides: TGCGCCAGCAGCCAAGACCGGACAAGCTCTGGAAACACCATATATTTT. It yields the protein CASSQDRTSSGNTIYF.

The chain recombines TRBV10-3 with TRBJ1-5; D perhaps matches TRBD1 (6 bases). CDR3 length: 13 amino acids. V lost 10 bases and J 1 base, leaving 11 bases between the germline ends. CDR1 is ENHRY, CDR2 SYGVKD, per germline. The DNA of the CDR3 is TGTGCCACACAGGGTGACAGCAATCAGCCCCAGCATTTT. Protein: CATQGDSNQPQHF.

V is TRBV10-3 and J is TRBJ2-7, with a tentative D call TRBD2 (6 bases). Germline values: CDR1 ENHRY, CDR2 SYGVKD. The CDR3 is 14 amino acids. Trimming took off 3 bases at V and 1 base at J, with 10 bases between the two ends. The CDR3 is CAISEGGLSYEQYF. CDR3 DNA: TGTGCCATCAGTGAAGGCGGACTATCCTACGAGCAGTACTTC.

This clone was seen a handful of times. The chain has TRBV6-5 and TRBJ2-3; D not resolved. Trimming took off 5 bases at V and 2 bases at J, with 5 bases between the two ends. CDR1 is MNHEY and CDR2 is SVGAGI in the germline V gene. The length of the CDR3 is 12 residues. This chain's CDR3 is CASSPNTDTQYF. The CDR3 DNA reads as TGTGCCAGCAGTCCCAACACAGATACGCAGTATTTT.

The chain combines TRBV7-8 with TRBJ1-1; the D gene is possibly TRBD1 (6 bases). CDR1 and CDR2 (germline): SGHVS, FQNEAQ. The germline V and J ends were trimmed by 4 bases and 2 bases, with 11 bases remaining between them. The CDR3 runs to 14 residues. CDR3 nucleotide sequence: TGTGCCAGCAGCTCAAGGACAGACAACACTGAAGCTTTCTTT. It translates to CASSSRTDNTEAFF. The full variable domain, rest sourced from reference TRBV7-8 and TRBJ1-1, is GAGVSQSPRYKVAKRGQDVALRCDPISGHVSLFWYQQALGQGPEFLTYFQNEAQLDKSGLPSDRFFAERPEGSVSTLKIQRTQQEDSAVYLCASSSRTDNTEAFFGQGTRLTVV.

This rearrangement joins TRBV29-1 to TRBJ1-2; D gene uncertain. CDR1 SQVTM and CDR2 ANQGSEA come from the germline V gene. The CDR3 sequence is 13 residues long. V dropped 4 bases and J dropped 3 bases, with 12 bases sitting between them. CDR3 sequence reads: CSVGPEGDYGYTF. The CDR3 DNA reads TGCAGCGTTGGCCCGGAGGGAGACTATGGCTACACCTTC.

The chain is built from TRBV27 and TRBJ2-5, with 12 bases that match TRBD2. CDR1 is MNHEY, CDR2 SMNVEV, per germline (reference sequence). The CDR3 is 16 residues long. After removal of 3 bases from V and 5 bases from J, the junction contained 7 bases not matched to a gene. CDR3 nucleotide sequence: TGTGCCAGCAGTTTCCGACTAGCGGGAGAAGGGGAGACCCAGTACTTC. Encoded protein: CASSFRLAGEGETQYF.

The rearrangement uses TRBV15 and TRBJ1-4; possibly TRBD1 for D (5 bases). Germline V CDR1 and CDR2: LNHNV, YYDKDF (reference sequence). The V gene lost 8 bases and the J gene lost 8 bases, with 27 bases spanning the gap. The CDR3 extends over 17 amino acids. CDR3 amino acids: CATRSKGPSSSLEKLFF. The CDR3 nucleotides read TGTGCCACCCGTAGTAAGGGGCCCTCCTCGTCTCTCGAAAAACTGTTTTTT.

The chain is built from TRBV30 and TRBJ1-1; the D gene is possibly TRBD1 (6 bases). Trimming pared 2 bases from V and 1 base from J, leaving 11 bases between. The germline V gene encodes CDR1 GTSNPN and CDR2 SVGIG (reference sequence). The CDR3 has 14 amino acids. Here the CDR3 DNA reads TGTGCCTGGAGTAGGGGGGGAACGAACACTGAAGCTTTCTTT. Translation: CAWSRGGTNTEAFF.

The CDR3: CASSQQRGGGYTF. The CDR3 DNA is TGCGCCAGCAGCCAGCAACGAGGGGGTGGCTACACCTTC. This chain joins TRBV4-3 and TRBJ1-2; weak D call: TRBD1 (6 bases). The CDR3 sequence is 13 residues long. V gave up 3 bases and J gave up 7 bases, with 12 bases separating them. Per germline, CDR1 LGHNA and CDR2 YSLEER.

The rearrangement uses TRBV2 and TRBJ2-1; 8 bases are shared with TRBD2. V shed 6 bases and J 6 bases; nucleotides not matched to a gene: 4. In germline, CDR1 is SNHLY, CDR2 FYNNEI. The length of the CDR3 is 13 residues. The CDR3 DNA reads TGTGCCAGCAGCGAGCGGGAGTTCAATGAGCAGTTCTTC. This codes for CASSEREFNEQFF.

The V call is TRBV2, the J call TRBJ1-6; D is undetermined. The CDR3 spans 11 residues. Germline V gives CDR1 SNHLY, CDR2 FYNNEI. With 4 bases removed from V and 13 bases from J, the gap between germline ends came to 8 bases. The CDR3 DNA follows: TGTGCCAGCAGTGTAACCGGGCCCCTCCACTTT. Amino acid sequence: CASSVTGPLHF.

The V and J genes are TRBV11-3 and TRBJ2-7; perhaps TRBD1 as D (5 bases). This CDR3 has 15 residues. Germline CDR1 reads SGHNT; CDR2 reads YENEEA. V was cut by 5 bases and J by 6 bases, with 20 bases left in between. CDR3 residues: CASSPTDSPTSEQYF. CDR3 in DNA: TGTGCCAGCAGCCCTACCGACAGCCCAACCTCCGAGCAGTACTTC. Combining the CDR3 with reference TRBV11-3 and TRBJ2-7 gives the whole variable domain EAGVVQSPRYKIIEKKQPVAFWCNPISGHNTLYWYLQNLGQGPELLIRYENEEAVDDSQLPKDRFSAERLKGVDSTLKIQPAELGDSAVYLCASSPTDSPTSEQYFGPGTRLTVT.

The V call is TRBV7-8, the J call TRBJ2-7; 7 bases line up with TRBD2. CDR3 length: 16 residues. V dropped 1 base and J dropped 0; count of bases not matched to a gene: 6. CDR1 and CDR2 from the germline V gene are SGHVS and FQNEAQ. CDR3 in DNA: TGTGCCAGCAGCTTAGGAGCGGGACCTCCCTCCTACGAGCAGTACTTC. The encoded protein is CASSLGAGPPSYEQYF.

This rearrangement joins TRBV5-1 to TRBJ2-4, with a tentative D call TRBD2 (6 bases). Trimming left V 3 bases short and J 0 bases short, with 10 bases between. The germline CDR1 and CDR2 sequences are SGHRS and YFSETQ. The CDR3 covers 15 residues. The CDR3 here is CASSSGELAKNIQYF. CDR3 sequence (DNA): TGCGCCAGCAGCTCGGGAGAACTAGCCAAAAACATTCAGTACTTC.

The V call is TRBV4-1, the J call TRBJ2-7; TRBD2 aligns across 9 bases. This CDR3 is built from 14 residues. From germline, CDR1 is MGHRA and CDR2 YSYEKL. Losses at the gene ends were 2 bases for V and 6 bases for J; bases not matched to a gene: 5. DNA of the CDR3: TGCGCCAGCAGCCAAATTGCGGGGGGGGGCGAGCAGTACTTC. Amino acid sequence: CASSQIAGGGEQYF.

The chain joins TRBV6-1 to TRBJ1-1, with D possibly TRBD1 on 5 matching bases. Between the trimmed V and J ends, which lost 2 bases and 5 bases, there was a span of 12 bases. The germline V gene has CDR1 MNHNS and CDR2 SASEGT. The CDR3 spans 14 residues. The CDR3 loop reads CASSERDWGTEAFF. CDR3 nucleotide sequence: TGTGCCAGCAGTGAAAGGGACTGGGGAACTGAAGCTTTCTTT.

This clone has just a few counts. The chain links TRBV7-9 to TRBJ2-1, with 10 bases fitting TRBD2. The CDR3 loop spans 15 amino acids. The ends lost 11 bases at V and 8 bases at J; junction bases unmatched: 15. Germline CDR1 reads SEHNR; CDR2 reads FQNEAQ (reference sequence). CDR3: CAGKSASGSSDEQFF. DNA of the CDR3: TGTGCCGGTAAATCGGCTAGCGGGAGTTCGGATGAGCAGTTCTTC.

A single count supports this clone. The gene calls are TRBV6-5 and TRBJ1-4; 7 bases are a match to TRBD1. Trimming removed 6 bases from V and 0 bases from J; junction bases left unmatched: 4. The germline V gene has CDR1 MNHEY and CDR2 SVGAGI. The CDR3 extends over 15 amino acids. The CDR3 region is CASSRDRATNEKLFF. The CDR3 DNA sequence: TGTGCCAGCAGCCGGGACAGAGCAACTAATGAAAAACTGTTTTTT.